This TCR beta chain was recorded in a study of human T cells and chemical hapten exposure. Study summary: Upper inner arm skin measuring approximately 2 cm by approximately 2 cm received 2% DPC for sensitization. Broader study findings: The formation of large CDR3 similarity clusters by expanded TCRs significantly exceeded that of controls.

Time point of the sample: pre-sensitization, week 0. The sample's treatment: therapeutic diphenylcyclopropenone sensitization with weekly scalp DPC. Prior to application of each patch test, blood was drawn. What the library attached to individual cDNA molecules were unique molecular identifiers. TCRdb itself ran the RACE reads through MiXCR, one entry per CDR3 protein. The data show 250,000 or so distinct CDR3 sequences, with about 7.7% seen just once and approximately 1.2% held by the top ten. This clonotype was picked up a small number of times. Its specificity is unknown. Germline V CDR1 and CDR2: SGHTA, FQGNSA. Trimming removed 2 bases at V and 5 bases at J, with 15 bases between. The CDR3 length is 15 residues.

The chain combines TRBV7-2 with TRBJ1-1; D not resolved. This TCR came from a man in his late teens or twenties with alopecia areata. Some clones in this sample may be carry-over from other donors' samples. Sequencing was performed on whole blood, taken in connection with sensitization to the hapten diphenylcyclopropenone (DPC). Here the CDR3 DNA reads TGTGCCAGCAGCTTACTACTGGGCCAGAATACTGAAGCTTTCTTT. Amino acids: CASSLLLGQNTEAFF.